What follows are 10 T cell receptor beta chains derived from one specimen sequenced in a study of blood T cell repertoires in COVID-19. Sequencing used immunoSEQ multiplex PCR; TCRdb keeps in-frame clones, though not all of them. Of over 110,000 clones listed, roughly 79% are singletons. What was sequenced was peripheral blood. The receptors come from a woman aged 55-69 years with acute or convalescent COVID-19.

V and J are TRBV9 and TRBJ1-1, with 7 bases fitting TRBD1. V lost 4 bases, J lost 2 bases, and 5 bases stayed unmatched. Germline V gene lookup returns CDR1 SGDLS and CDR2 YYNGEE. CDR3 size: 14 residues. The CDR3 region is CASSLGQLNTEAFF. The CDR3 nucleotides read TGTGCCAGCAGCCTGGGACAGCTAAACACTGAAGCTTTCTTT. Looking up the rest from reference TRBV9 and TRBJ1-1 gives the full variable domain: DSGVTQTPKHLITATGQRVTLRCSPRSGDLSVYWYQQSLDQGLQFLIQYYNGEERAKGNILERFSAQQFPDLHSELNLSSLELGDSALYFCASSLGQLNTEAFFGQGTRLTVV.

This chain joins TRBV13 and TRBJ2-1; 9 nucleotides match TRBD1. The germline V gene encodes CDR1 PRHDT and CDR2 FYEKMQ (reference sequence). J lost 7 bases, V lost 1 base, and 11 bases had no gene match. This CDR3 spans 17 amino acids. CDR3 bases: TGTGCCAGCAGCTTAGAATATAACAGGGGGCTGAAGAATGAGCAGTTCTTC. The encoded protein is CASSLEYNRGLKNEQFF. Together with reference TRBV13 and TRBJ2-1, the CDR3 gives the full variable domain: AAGVIQSPRHLIKEKRETATLKCYPIPRHDTVYWYQQGPGQDPQFLISFYEKMQSDKGSIPDRFSAQQFSDYHSELNMSSLELGDSALYFCASSLEYNRGLKNEQFFGPGTRLTVL.

V usage is TRBV10-2 and J usage is TRBJ2-7, with D possibly matching TRBD2 (6 bases). Trimming stripped 5 bases from V and 3 bases from J, with 11 bases between. CDR3 size: 13 residues. In germline, CDR1 is WSHSY, CDR2 SAAADI. The CDR3 DNA sequence: TGCGCCAGCAGTACGGGACTCAACTACGAGCAGTACTTC. This encodes CASSTGLNYEQYF.

V is TRBV15 and J is TRBJ1-1; D call uncertain. This CDR3 is built from 15 residues. V was pared by 0 bases and J by 4 bases, with 12 bases between. The V gene's germline CDR1 is LNHNV and CDR2 YYDKDF (reference sequence). The DNA for the CDR3 is TGTGCCACCAGCAGAGATCTGGCGGTTGGCACTGAAGCTTTCTTT. Translated: CATSRDLAVGTEAFF.

The chain employs TRBV2 and TRBJ1-6; tentative D call: TRBD1 (5 bases). In germline, CDR1 is SNHLY, CDR2 FYNNEI. Trimming shortened V by 3 bases and J by 7 bases, and 10 bases separated the two germline ends. This CDR3 contains 14 residues. The CDR3 loop is CASSDSGLNSPLHF. The DNA of the CDR3 is TGTGCCAGCAGTGATTCGGGACTCAATTCACCCCTCCACTTT.

This clone was seen a single time. The chain has TRBV6-5 and TRBJ2-2; D may be TRBD2 (6 bases). From germline, CDR1 is MNHEY and CDR2 SVGAGI. The CDR3 consists of 14 residues. V lost 6 bases, J lost 2 bases, and 10 bases lay in between. The CDR3 DNA follows: TGTGCCAGCAGACGGGACTCAAACACCGGGGAGCTGTTTTTT. This sequence encodes CASRRDSNTGELFF.

The chain recombines TRBV5-1 with TRBJ2-3, with TRBD1 identical over 7 bases. This CDR3 has 15 residues. From germline, CDR1 is SGHRS and CDR2 YFSETQ. The V gene end was trimmed by 2 bases and the J gene end by 4 bases; junction bases not matched to a gene: 7. CDR3 in DNA: TGCGCCAGCAGCTTATCCTCAGGGGGAGCAGATACGCAGTATTTT. It is translated as CASSLSSGGADTQYF.

The chain couples TRBV30 to TRBJ1-2; 12 bases match TRBD1. The CDR3 contains 16 residues. The junction had 10 bases not matched to a gene; V was cut back by 2 bases and J by 6 bases. From germline, CDR1 is GTSNPN and CDR2 SVGIG (reference sequence). Here the CDR3 DNA reads TGTGCCTGGAGTAACCTCCGGGACAGGGGGCAACATGGCTACACCTTC. Its translation is CAWSNLRDRGQHGYTF.

V usage is TRBV6-5 and J usage is TRBJ1-2; D is undetermined. Germline CDR1 and CDR2: MNHEY and SVGAGI. Trimming cost V 6 bases and J 4 bases, with 15 bases left between them. The CDR3 has 14 residues. The CDR3 loop reads CASSLASFGYGYTF. DNA for the CDR3: TGTGCCAGCAGCCTAGCCAGTTTCGGCTATGGCTACACCTTC.

The chain carries TRBV7-8 and TRBJ2-1, with 11 bases aligning to TRBD2. Per germline, CDR1 SGHVS and CDR2 FQNEAQ. CDR3 length: 16 amino acids. J gave up 7 bases and V 4 bases, and 9 bases lay outside the gene matches. CDR3 amino acids: CASSSYTSGRVNEQFF. The CDR3 DNA is TGTGCCAGCAGCTCATATACTAGCGGGAGAGTAAATGAGCAGTTCTTC.